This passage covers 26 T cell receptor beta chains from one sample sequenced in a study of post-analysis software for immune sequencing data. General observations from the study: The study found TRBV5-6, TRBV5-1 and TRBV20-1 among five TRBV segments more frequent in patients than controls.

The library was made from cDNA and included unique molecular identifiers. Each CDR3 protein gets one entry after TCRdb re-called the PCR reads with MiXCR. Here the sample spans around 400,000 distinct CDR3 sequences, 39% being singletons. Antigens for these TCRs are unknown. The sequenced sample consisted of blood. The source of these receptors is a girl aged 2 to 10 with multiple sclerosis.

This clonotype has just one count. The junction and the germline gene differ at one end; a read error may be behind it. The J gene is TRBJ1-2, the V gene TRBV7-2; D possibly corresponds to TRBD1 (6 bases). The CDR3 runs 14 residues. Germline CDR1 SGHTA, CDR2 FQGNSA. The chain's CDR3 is CASSVAGGAYGYTF. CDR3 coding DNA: TGTGCCAGCAGCGTAGCTGGGGGGGCCTATGGCTACACCTTC.

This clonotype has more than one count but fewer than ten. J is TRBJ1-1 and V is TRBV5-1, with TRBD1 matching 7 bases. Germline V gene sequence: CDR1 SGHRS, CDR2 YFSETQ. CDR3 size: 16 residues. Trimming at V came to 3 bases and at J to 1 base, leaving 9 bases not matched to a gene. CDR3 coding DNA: TGCGCCAGCAGCTGGGACCGACAGGGTCGGAACACTGAAGCTTTCTTT. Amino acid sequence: CASSWDRQGRNTEAFF.

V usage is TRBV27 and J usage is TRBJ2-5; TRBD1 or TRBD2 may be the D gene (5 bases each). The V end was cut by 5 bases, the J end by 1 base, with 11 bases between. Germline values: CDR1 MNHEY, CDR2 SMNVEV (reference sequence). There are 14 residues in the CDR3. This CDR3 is CASSRDRLQETQYF. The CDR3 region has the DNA TGTGCCAGCAGTCGGGACCGCCTCCAAGAGACCCAGTACTTC.

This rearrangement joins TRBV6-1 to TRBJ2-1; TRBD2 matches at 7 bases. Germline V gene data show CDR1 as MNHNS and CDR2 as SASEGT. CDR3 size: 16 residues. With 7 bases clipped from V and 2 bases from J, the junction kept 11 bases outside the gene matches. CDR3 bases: TGTGCCAGCACCCCTTCCCGGGACTACACCTACAATGAGCAGTTCTTC. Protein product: CASTPSRDYTYNEQFF.

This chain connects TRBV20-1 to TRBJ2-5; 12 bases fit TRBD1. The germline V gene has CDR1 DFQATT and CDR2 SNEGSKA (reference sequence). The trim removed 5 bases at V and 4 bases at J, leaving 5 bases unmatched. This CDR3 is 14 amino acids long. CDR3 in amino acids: CSASGTGGGETQYF. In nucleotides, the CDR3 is TGCAGTGCTTCCGGGACAGGGGGCGGAGAGACCCAGTACTTC.

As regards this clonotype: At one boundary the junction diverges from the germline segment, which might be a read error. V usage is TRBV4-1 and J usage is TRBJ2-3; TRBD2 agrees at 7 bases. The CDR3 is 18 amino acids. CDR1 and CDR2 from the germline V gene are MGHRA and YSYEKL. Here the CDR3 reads CAGSQDGGSGDYTDTQYF. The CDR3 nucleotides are TGCGCCGGCAGCCAAGACGGCGGGAGCGGGGACTACACAGATACGCAGTATTTT.

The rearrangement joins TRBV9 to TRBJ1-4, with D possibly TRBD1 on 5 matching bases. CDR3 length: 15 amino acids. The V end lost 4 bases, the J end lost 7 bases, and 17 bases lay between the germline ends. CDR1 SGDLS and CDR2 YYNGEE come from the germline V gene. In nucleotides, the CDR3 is TGTGCCAGCAGCCAAGGACTCACAGGCGGTGAAAAACTGTTTTTT. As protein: CASSQGLTGGEKLFF. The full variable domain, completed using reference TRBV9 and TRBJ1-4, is DSGVTQTPKHLITATGQRVTLRCSPRSGDLSVYWYQQSLDQGLQFLIQYYNGEERAKGNILERFSAQQFPDLHSELNLSSLELGDSALYFCASSQGLTGGEKLFFGSGTQLSVL.

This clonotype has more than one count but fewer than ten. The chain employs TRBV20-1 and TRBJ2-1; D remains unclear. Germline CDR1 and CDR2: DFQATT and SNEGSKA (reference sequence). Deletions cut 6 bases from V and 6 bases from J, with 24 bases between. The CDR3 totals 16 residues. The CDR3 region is CSALKSPGIRINEQFF. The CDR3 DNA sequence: TGCAGTGCCTTAAAATCCCCAGGTATACGTATCAATGAGCAGTTCTTC.

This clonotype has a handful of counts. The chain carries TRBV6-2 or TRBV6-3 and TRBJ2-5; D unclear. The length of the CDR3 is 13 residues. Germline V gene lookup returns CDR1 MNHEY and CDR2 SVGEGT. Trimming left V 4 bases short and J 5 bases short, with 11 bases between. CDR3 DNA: TGTGCCAGCAGTTCCCTAGTAGTTGAGACCCAGTACTTC. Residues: CASSSLVVETQYF.

DNA for the CDR3: TGTGCCAGCAGTTTGGGCAGGAATGGCTACACCTTC. Its protein product is CASSLGRNGYTF. This sequence joins TRBV12-3 or TRBV12-4 and TRBJ1-2; D unclear. CDR3 length: 12 residues. Trimming took 3 bases from V and 6 from J, leaving 8 bases between them.

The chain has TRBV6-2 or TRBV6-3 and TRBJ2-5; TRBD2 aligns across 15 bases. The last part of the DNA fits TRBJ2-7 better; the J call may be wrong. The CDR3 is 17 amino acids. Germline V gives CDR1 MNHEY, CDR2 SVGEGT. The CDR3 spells CASSYVSGTSGRYEQYF. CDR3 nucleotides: TGTGCCAGCAGTTACGTCTCCGGGACTAGCGGGAGGTACGAGCAGTACTTC.

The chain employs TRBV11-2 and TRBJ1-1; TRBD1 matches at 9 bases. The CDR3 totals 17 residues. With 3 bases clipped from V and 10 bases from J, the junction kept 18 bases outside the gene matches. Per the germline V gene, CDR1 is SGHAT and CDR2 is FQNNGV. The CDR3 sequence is CASSFLTGGAPRGRAFF. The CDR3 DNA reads TGTGCCAGCAGCTTCCTTACAGGGGGCGCGCCCAGAGGTAGAGCTTTCTTT.

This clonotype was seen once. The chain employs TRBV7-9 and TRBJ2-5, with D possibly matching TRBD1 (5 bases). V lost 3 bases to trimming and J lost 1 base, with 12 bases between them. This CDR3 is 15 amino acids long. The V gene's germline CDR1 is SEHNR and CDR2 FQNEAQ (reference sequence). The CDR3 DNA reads TGTGCCAGCAGCTTCTACGATGGGGCCCAAGAGACCCAGTACTTC. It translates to CASSFYDGAQETQYF.

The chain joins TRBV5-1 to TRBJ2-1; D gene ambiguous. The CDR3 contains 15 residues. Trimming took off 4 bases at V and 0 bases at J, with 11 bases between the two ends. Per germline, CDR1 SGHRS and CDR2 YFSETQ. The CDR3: CASSPSSSSYNEQFF. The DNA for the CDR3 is TGCGCCAGCAGCCCGAGTTCGAGCTCCTACAATGAGCAGTTCTTC. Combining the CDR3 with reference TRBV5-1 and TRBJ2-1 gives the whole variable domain KAGVTQTPRYLIKTRGQQVTLSCSPISGHRSVSWYQQTPGQGLQFLFEYFSETQRNKGNFPGRFSGRQFSNSRSEMNVSTLELGDSALYLCASSPSSSSYNEQFFGPGTRLTVL.

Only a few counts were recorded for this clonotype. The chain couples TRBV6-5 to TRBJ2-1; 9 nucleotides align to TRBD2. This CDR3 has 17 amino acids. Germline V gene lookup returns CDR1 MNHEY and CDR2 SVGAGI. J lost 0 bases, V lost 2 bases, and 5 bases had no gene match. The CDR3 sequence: CASSYLAGKGSYNEQFF. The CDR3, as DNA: TGTGCCAGCAGTTACCTAGCGGGAAAGGGCTCCTACAATGAGCAGTTCTTC.

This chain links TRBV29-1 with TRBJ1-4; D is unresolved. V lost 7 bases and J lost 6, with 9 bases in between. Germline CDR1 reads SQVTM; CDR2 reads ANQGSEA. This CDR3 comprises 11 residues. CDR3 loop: CSAGTDEKLFF. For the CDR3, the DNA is TGCAGCGCTGGAACAGATGAAAAACTGTTTTTT.

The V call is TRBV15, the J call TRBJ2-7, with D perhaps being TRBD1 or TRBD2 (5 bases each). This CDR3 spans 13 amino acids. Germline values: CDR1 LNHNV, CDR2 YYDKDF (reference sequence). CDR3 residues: CGASRADTYEQYF. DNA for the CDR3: TGTGGCGCCAGCAGAGCGGACACCTACGAGCAGTACTTC.

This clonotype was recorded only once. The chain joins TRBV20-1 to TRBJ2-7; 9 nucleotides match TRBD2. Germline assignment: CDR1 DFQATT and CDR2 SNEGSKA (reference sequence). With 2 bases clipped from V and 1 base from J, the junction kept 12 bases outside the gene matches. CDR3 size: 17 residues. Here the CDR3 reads CSARHSLNSGGSYEQYF. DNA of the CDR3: TGCAGTGCTAGACACAGCCTGAATAGCGGGGGTTCCTACGAGCAGTACTTC.

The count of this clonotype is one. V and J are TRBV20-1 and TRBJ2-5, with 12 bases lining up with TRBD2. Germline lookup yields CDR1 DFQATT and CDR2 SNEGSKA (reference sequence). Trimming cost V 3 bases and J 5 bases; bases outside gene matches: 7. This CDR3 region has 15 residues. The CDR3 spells CSAREWTSGAETQYF. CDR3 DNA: TGCAGTGCTAGGGAATGGACTAGCGGGGCGGAGACCCAGTACTTC.

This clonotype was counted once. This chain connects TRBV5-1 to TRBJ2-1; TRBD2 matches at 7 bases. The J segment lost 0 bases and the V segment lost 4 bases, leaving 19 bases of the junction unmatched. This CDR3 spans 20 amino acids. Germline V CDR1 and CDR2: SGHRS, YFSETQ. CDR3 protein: CASSPGRPGGSTSSYNEQFF. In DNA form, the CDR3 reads TGCGCCAGCAGCCCGGGACGTCCGGGGGGATCGACCAGCTCCTACAATGAGCAGTTCTTC.

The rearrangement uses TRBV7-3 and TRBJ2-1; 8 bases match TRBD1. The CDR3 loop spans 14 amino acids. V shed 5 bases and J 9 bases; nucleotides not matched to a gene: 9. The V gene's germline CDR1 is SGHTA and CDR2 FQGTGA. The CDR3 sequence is CASSPHGQGGEQFF. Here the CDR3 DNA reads TGTGCCAGCAGCCCGCACGGACAGGGCGGTGAGCAGTTCTTC.

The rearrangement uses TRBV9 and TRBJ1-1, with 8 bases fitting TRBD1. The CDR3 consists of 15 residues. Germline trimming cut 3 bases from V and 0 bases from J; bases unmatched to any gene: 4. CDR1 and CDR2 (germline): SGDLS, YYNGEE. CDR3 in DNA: TGTGCCAGCAGCGGGGGACAGGCTGTGAACACTGAAGCTTTCTTT. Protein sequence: CASSGGQAVNTEAFF. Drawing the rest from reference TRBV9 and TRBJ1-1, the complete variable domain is DSGVTQTPKHLITATGQRVTLRCSPRSGDLSVYWYQQSLDQGLQFLIQYYNGEERAKGNILERFSAQQFPDLHSELNLSSLELGDSALYFCASSGGQAVNTEAFFGQGTRLTVV.

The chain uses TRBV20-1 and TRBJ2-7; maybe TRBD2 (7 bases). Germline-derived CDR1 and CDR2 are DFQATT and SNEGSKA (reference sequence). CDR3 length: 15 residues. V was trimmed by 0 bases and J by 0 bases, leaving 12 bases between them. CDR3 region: CSARDGGAYSYEQYF. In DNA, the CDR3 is TGCAGTGCTAGAGATGGGGGGGCGTACTCCTACGAGCAGTACTTC.

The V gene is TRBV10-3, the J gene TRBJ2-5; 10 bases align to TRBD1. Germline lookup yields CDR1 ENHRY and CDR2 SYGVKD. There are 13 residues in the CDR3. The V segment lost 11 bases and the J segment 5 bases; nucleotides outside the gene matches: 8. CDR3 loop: CAARQGASETQYF. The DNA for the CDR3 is TGTGCCGCTAGACAGGGGGCTTCGGAGACCCAGTACTTC.

Here the CDR3 reads CASRAARGQPQHF. Written as DNA, the CDR3 is TGCGCCAGCAGGGCCGCCCGAGGGCAGCCCCAGCATTTT. The rearrangement uses TRBV10-2 and TRBJ1-5; D gene unclear. CDR1 is WSHSY and CDR2 is SAAADI in the germline V gene. Trimming stripped 6 bases from V and 7 bases from J, with 13 bases between. The CDR3 is 13 amino acids.

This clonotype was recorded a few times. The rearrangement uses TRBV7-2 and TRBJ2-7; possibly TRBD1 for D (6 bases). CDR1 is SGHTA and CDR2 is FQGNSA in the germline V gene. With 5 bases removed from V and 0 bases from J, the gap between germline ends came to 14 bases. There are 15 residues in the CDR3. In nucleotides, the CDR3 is TGTGCCAGCAGCCTCCGGACAGTACTCTCCTACGAGCAGTACTTC. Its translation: CASSLRTVLSYEQYF. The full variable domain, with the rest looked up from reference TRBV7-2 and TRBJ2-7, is GAGVSQSPSNKVTEKGKDVELRCDPISGHTALYWYRQSLGQGLEFLIYFQGNSAPDKSGLPSDRFSAERTGGSVSTLTIQRTQQEDSAVYLCASSLRTVLSYEQYFGPGTRLTVT.